This T cell receptor beta chain is drawn from a study of T cells in Graves' hyperthyroidism and ophthalmopathy. Study-wide results and limits: Most thyroid clonotypes that were expanded above 0.001 also turned up in blood.

Trimming took 1 base from V and 6 from J; bases not matched to a gene: 3. Looked up from germline, CDR1 is SEHNR and CDR2 is FQNEAQ (reference sequence). The CDR3 totals 14 residues. Regions amplified from RNA transcripts were the TCR beta CDR3 regions. The HTBI primer set was used in a first-round RT-PCR of the TCR CDR3. TCRdb re-called the multiplex PCR reads through MiXCR, storing one row per CDR3 protein. The table has approximately 410,000 distinct CDR3 sequences, roughly 15% seen once. This clonotype has at least ten counts. Its antigen is currently unknown. Each patient was aged 18 to 65 and had newly diagnosed hyperthyroidism of under 2 months' duration. Clinical symptoms, serum thyroxine, TRAb, thyroid ultrasound and orbital computed tomography informed diagnoses. Fresh peripheral blood, about 10 ml of it, supplied the PBMCs.

The sequence came from a woman aged 18-29 years with Graves' hyperthyroidism. Sequenced material: blood. V and J are TRBV7-9 and TRBJ1-1, with 9 bases identical to TRBD1. The CDR3 nucleotides are TGTGCCAGCAGCTTAGAAGGGGACAGGGCTGAAGCTTTCTTT. This encodes CASSLEGDRAEAFF.